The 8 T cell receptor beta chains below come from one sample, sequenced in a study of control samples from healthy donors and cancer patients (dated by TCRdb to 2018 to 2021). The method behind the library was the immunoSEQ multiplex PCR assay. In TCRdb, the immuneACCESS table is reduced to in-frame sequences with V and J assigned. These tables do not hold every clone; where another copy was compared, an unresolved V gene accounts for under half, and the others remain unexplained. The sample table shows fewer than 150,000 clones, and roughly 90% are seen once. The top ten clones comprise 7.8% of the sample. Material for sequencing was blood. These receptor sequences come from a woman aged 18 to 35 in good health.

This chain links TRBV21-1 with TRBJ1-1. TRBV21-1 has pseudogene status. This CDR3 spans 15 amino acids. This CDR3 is CASSSRGGESTEAFF. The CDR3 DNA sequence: TGTGCCAGCAGCTCCCGGGGGGGGGAGAGCACTGAAGCTTTCTTT.

DNA for the CDR3: TGCGCCAGCAGCTACAATATAGGAAACACCATATATTTT. Translation: CASSYNIGNTIYF. V usage is TRBV5-1 and J usage is TRBJ1-3; D gene unclear. In germline, CDR1 is SGHRS, CDR2 YFSETQ. Between the trimmed V and J ends, which lost 3 bases and 4 bases, there was a span of 8 bases. The length of the CDR3 is 13 residues.

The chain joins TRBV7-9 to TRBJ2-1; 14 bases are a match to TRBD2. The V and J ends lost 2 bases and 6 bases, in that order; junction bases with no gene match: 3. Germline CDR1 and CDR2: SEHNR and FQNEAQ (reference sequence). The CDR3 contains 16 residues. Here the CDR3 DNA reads TGTGCCAGCAGCTTAACGACTAGCGGGAGGGCCAATGAGCAGTTCTTC. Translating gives CASSLTTSGRANEQFF. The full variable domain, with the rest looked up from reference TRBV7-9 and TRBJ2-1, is DTGVSQNPRHKITKRGQNVTFRCDPISEHNRLYWYRQTLGQGPEFLTYFQNEAQLEKSRLLSDRFSAERPKGSFSTLEIQRTEQGDSAMYLCASSLTTSGRANEQFFGPGTRLTVL.

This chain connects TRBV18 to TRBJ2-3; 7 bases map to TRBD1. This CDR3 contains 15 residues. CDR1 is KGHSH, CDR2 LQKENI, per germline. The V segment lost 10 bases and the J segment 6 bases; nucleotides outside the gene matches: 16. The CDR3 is CATFPGGSFADTQYF. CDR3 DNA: TGTGCCACCTTCCCAGGGGGAAGTTTCGCGGATACGCAGTATTTT.

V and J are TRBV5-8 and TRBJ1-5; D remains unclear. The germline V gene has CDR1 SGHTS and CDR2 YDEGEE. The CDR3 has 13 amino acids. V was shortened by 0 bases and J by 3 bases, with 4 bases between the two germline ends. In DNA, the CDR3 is TGTGCCAGCAGCTTGGTCCACAATCAGCCCCAGCATTTT. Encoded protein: CASSLVHNQPQHF.

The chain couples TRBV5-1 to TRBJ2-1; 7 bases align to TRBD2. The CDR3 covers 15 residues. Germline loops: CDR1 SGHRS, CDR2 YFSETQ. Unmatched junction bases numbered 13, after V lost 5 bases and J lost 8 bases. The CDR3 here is CASRAAGRDWDEQFF. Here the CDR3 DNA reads TGCGCCAGCAGGGCAGCGGGGCGGGATTGGGATGAGCAGTTCTTC.

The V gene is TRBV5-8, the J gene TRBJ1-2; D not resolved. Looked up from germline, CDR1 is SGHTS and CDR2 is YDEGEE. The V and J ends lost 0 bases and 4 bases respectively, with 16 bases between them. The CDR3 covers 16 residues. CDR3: CASSLGRTIRTYGYTF. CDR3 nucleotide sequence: TGTGCCAGCAGCTTGGGGCGGACCATACGTACCTATGGCTACACCTTC.

CDR3 DNA: TGTGCCAGTAGTTCTCACCCCGGGCCGGGGGATACGCAGTATTTT. This sequence encodes CASSSHPGPGDTQYF. The rearrangement joins TRBV19 to TRBJ2-3, with D tentatively TRBD2 (5 bases). Germline loops: CDR1 LNHDA, CDR2 SQIVND (reference sequence). Deletions cut 5 bases from V and 6 bases from J, with 18 bases between. The CDR3 loop spans 15 amino acids.